This T cell receptor beta chain emerged from a study of blood T cell repertoires in COVID-19. At the level of the study: Samples came from the United States, Italy and Spain, spanning acute and convalescent COVID-19. T cells, B-cell-depleted T cells, or PBMCs supplied cDNA or gDNA.

Under the authors' procedure: Reference gene primer amplification gave nucleated cell count estimates. Produced via immunoSEQ multiplex PCR; TCRdb's table is partial and in-frame only. From that table come the V and J calls and clone size; the DNA was used to work out D and trimming. The sample includes under 200,000 clones, approximately 85% seen only once; the top ten take roughly 1.1%. Trimming took 6 bases from V and 6 from J, leaving 18 bases between them. This CDR3 region has 14 residues. Per germline, CDR1 SNHLY and CDR2 FYNNEI. In its sample, this clone was seen once. The source of this sequence is a man in his 60s who had recovered from COVID-19. The V and J genes are TRBV2 and TRBJ2-7; D remains ambiguous. Sequencing was done on a sample of peripheral blood. CDR3 amino acids: CASRERAPQTEQYF. The CDR3 DNA sequence: TGTGCCAGCAGGGAGAGAGCGCCCCAGACCGAGCAGTACTTC.